This TCR beta chain was profiled in a study of cytotoxic CD8 clonotypes in ibrutinib-treated CLL. Clones were sequenced by immunoSEQ multiplex PCR, and TCRdb holds only the in-frame ones, with some missing. The repertoire holds roughly 250,000 clones, with around three quarters as singletons. Notes on the study in general: Public clonotypes (which were uncommon) either contracted or remained stable on treatment.

Note on this clone: Its antigen is undetermined.

The receptor was isolated from a human donor with chronic lymphocytic leukemia. The sequenced sample was PBMCs, obtained after 24 months of ibrutinib treatment.

This CDR3 is CASSAGGSTDTQYF. The CDR3 DNA reads as TGTGCCAGCAGTGCAGGGGGTAGCACAGATACGCAGTATTTT. V gene TRBV2 combines with J gene TRBJ2-3; 7 nucleotides line up with TRBD1. CDR3 size: 14 residues. Germline-derived CDR1 and CDR2 are SNHLY and FYNNEI. V was pared by 4 bases and J by 0 bases, with 1 base of the junction left unmatched.